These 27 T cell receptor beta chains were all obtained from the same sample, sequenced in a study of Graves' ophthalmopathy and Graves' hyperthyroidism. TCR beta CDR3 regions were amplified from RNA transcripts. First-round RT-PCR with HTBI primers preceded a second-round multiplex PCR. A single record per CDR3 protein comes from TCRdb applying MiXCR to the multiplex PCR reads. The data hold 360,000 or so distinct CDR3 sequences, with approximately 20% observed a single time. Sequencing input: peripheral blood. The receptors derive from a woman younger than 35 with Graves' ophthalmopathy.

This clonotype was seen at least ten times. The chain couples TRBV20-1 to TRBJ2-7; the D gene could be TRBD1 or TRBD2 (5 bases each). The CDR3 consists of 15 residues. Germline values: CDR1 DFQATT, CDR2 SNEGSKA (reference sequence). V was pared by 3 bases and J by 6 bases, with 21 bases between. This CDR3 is CSASLRPGPQSEQYF. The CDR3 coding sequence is TGCAGTGCTAGCCTCCGACCGGGACCTCAATCCGAGCAGTACTTC.

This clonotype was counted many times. The CDR3 sequence is CASSLEGRGNSPLHF. In DNA form, the CDR3 reads TGCGCCAGCAGCTTGGAAGGCAGGGGTAATTCACCCCTCCACTTT. The V gene is TRBV5-1, the J gene TRBJ1-6, with D maybe TRBD1 (6 bases). Trimming shortened V by 0 bases and J by 6 bases, and 10 bases separated the two germline ends. This CDR3 has 15 amino acids. From germline, CDR1 is SGHRS and CDR2 YFSETQ.

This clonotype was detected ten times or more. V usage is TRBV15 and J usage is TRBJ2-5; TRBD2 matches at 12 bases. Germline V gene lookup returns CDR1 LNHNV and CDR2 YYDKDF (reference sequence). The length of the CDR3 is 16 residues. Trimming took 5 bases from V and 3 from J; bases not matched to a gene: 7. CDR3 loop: CATSGSLAGGKETQYF. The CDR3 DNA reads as TGTGCCACCAGCGGTTCGCTAGCGGGGGGGAAAGAGACCCAGTACTTC.

Here the CDR3 reads CASSFGRGNQPQHF. CDR3 nucleotides: TGTGCCAGCAGTTTCGGTCGAGGGAATCAGCCCCAGCATTTT. The chain employs TRBV27 and TRBJ1-5; D unresolved. Germline V gene lookup returns CDR1 MNHEY and CDR2 SMNVEV (reference sequence). V was cut by 3 bases and J by 4 bases, with 10 bases left in between. The CDR3 length is 14 residues.

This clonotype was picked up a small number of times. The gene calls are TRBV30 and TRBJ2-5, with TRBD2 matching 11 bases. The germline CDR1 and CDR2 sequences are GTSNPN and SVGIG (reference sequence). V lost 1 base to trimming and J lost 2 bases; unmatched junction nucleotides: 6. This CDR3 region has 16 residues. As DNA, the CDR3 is TGTGCCTGGAGTGCTCCGTGGACTAGCGGGCAAGAGACCCAGTACTTC. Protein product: CAWSAPWTSGQETQYF.

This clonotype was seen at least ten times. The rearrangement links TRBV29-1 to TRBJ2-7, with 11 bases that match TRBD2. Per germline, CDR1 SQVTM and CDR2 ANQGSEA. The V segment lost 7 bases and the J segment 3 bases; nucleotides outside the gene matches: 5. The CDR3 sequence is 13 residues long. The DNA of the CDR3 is TGCAGCGGGGGACTAGCGGTGGGCTACGAGCAGTACTTC. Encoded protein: CSGGLAVGYEQYF.

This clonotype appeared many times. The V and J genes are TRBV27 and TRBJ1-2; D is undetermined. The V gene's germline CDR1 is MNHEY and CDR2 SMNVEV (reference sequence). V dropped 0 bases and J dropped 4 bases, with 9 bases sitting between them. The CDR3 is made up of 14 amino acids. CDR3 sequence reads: CASSLSGAPYGYTF. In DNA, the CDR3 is TGTGCCAGCAGTTTATCAGGCGCTCCCTATGGCTACACCTTC.

The CDR3 DNA is TGTGCCAGCACAAGGGACTTCCAAGAGACCCAGTACTTC. It encodes CASTRDFQETQYF. This chain joins TRBV7-2 and TRBJ2-5; D is possibly TRBD2 (6 bases). V shed 7 bases and J shed 1 base, with 10 bases lying between them. Germline CDR1 reads SGHTA; CDR2 reads FQGNSA. The CDR3 spans 13 residues. The full variable domain, completed using reference TRBV7-2 and TRBJ2-5, is GAGVSQSPSNKVTEKGKDVELRCDPISGHTALYWYRQSLGQGLEFLIYFQGNSAPDKSGLPSDRFSAERTGGSVSTLTIQRTQQEDSAVYLCASTRDFQETQYFGPGTRLLVL.

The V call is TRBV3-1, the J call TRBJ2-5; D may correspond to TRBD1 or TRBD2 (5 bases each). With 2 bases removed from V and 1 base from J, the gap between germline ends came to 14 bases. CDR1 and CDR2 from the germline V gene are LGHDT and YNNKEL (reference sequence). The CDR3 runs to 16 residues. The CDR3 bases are TGTGCCAGCAGCCAACCGGGGCTAAGTATCCAAGAGACCCAGTACTTC. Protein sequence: CASSQPGLSIQETQYF.

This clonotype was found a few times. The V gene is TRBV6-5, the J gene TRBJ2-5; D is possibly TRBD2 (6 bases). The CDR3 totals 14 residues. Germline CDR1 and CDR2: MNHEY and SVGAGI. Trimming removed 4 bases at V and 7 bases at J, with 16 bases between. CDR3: CASSSSGTEGTQYF. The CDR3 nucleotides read TGTGCCAGCAGTTCCTCCGGGACTGAGGGGACCCAGTACTTC.

CDR3 sequence: CASSFRGGAPSYEQYF. CDR3 DNA sequence: TGTGCCAGCAGCTTCAGAGGCGGGGCCCCTTCCTACGAGCAGTACTTC. The V gene is TRBV6-2 or TRBV6-3, the J gene TRBJ2-7, with D maybe TRBD2 (6 bases). In germline, CDR1 is MNHEY, CDR2 SVGEGT. The ends were cut back, 6 bases at V and 1 base at J, with 19 bases in the middle. The CDR3 consists of 16 residues.

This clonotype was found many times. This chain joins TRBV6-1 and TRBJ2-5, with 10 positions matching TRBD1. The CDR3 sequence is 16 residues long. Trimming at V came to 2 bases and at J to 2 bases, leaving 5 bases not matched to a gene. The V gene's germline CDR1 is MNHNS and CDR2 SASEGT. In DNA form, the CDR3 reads TGTGCCAGCAGTGAACGGGGACAGGGGACTCAAGAGACCCAGTACTTC. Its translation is CASSERGQGTQETQYF.

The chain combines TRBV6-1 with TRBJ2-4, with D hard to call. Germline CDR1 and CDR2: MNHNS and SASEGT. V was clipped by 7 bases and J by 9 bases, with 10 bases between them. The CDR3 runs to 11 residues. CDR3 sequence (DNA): TGTGCCAGCACTGGGGATACCATTCAGTACTTC. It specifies CASTGDTIQYF.

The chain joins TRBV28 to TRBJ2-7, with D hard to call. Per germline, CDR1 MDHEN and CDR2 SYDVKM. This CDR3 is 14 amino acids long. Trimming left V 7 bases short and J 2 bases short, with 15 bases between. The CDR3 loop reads CASKSPGRTYEQYF. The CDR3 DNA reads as TGTGCCAGCAAAAGTCCAGGACGGACCTACGAGCAGTACTTC. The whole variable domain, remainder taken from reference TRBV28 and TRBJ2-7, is DVKVTQSSRYLVKRTGEKVFLECVQDMDHENMFWYRQDPGLGLRLIYFSYDVKMKEKGDIPEGYSVSREKKERFSLILESASTNQTSMYLCASKSPGRTYEQYFGPGTRLTVT.

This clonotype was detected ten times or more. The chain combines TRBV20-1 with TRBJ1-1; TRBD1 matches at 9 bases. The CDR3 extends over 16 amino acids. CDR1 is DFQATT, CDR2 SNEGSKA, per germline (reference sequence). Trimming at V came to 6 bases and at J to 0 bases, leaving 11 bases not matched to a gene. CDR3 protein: CSADRGLNSMNTEAFF. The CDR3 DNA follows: TGCAGTGCGGACAGGGGTTTAAATTCGATGAACACTGAAGCTTTCTTT.

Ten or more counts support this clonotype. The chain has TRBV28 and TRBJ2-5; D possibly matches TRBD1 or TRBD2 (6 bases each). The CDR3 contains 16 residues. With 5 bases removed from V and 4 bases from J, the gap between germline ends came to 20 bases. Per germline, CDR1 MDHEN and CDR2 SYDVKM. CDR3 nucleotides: TGTGCCAGCAGTAATCAGAAGGGGGTTAGCGGAGAGACCCAGTACTTC. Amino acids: CASSNQKGVSGETQYF.

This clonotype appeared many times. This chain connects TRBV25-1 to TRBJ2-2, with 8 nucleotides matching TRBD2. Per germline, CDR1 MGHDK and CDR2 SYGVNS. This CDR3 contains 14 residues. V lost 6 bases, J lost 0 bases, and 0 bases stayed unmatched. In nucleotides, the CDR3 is TGTGCCAGCAGAGCGGGGGCGAACACCGGGGAGCTGTTTTTT. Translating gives CASRAGANTGELFF.

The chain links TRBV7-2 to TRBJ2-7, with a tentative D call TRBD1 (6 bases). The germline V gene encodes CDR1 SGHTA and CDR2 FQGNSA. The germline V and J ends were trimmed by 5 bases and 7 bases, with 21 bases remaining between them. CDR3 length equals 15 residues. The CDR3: CASSEAGTTTGEQYF. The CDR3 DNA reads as TGTGCCAGCAGCGAAGCCGGGACAACCACCGGGGAGCAGTACTTC.

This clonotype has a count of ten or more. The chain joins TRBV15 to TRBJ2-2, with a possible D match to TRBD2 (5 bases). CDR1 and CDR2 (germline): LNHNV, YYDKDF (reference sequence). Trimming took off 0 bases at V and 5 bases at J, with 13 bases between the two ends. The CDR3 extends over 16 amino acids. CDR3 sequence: CATSRDVLTGTGELFF. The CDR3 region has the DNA TGTGCCACCAGCAGAGATGTACTGACGGGGACCGGGGAGCTGTTTTTT.

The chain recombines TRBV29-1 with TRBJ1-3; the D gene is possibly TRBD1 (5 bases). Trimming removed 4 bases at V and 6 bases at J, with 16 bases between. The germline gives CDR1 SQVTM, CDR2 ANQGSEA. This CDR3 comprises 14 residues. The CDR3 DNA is TGCAGCGTTGGACAGAGTGGATATTCAAACACCATATATTTT. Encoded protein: CSVGQSGYSNTIYF.

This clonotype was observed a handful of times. CDR3 coding DNA: TGTGCCACCAGTGATTTGCTCGGCAGGCTCATCCCCGAGAATCAGCCCCAGCATTTT. The encoded protein is CATSDLLGRLIPENQPQHF. V is TRBV24-1 and J is TRBJ1-5; D gene unclear. The germline CDR1 and CDR2 sequences are KGHDR and SFDVKD. V lost 0 bases and J 4 bases, leaving 21 bases between the germline ends. The CDR3 loop spans 19 amino acids.

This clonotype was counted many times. The CDR3 DNA is TGTGCCAGCAGTTACAGGGGGCGGAGGAACACTGAAGCTTTCTTT. Protein sequence: CASSYRGRRNTEAFF. The rearrangement links TRBV6-5 to TRBJ1-1; 7 positions match TRBD1. This CDR3 has 15 amino acids. The V and J ends lost 2 bases and 1 base, in that order; junction bases with no gene match: 4. Germline V gene data show CDR1 as MNHEY and CDR2 as SVGAGI.

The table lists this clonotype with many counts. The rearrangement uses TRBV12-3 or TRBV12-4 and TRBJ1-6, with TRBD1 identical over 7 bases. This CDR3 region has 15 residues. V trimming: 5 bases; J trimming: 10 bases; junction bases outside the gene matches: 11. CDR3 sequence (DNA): TGTGCCAGCAGTCCGGGGACAGTAGGTTTCTCACCCCTCCACTTT. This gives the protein CASSPGTVGFSPLHF.

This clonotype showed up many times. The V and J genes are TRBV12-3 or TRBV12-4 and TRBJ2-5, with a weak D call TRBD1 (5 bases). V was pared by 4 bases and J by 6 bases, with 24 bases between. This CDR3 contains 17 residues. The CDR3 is CASSSPSPRSRVQTQYF. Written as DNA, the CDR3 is TGTGCCAGCAGTTCGCCTTCACCGCGAAGCAGGGTGCAGACCCAGTACTTC.

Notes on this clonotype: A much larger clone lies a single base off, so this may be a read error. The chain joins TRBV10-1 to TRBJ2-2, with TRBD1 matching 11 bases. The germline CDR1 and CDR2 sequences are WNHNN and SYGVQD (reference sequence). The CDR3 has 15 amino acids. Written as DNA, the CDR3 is TGCGCCAGCAGCCCCGGACAGGGGGCTGGCGGGGGGCTGTTTTTT. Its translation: CASSPGQGAGGGLFF.

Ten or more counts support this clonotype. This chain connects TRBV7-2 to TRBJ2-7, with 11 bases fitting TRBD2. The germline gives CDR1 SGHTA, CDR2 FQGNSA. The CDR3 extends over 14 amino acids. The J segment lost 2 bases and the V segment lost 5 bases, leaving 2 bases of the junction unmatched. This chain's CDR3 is CASSKGLAAYEQYF. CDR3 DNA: TGTGCCAGCAGCAAGGGACTAGCGGCCTACGAGCAGTACTTC.

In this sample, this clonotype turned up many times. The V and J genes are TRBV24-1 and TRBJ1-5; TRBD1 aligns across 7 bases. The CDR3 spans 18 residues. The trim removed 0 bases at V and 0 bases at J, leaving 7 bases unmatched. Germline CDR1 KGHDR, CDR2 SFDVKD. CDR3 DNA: TGTGCCACCAGTGATTTGGATTATGGACAGGATAGCAATCAGCCCCAGCATTTT. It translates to CATSDLDYGQDSNQPQHF.